This TCR beta chain was identified in a study of naive and memory T cell subsets. Four subsets defined by CD45RA and CD27 were sorted after CD3, CD4, CD8 and live/dead staining. This CDR3 spans 15 amino acids. Per the germline V gene, CDR1 is DFQATT and CDR2 is SNEGSKA (reference sequence). V lost 5 bases and J lost 0, with 11 bases in between. Two oligonucleotides, mixed equimolar, formed the beta constant-region primer covering TRBC1 and TRBC2. Nested alpha and beta constant-region primers with the SP2 primer drove four PCR rounds on ligated cDNA. In TCRdb, the UMI-ligation and nested PCR reads were re-called with MiXCR into one record per CDR3 protein. Among over 130,000 distinct CDR3 sequences listed, about a fifth were seen once. As regards this clonotype: The antigen remains unidentified.

Study outcomes and limitations: There was no ground truth to check naive and memory subset results. Naive repertoires, especially CD8, held a few larger clonotypes, possibly memory cells re-expressing CD45RA. In CD4 and CD8 cells, diversity dropped from naive through EMRA.

V and J are TRBV20-1 and TRBJ2-6; no clear D gene. This TCR was sampled from a human donor in good health. The sequencing input was naive CD8+ T cells from blood. The CDR3 nucleotides read TGCAGTGCTTACGATTTAAGCTCTGGGGCCAACGTCCTGACTTTC. It specifies CSAYDLSSGANVLTF.